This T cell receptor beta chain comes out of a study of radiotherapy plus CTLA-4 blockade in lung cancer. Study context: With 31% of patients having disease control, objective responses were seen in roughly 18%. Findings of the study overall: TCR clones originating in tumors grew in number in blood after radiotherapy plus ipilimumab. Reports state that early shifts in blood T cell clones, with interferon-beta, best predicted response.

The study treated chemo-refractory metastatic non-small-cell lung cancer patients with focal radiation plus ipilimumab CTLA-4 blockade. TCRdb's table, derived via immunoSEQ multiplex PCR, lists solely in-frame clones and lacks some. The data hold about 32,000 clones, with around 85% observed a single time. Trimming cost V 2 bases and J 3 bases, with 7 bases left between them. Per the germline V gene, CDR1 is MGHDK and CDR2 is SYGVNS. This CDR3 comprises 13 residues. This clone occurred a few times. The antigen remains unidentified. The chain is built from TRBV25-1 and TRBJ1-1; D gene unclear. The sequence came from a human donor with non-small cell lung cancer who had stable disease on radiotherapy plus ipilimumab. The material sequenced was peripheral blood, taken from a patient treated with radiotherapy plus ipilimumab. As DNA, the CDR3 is TGTGCCAGCAGTGAAAGGAGGGACACTGAAGCTTTCTTT. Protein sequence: CASSERRDTEAFF.